The sequence of this T cell receptor (beta chain) was determined in a study of blood T cell repertoires in COVID-19. On the study more broadly: PBMCs, B-cell-depleted T cells, or T cells were the source of the cDNA or gDNA that made up the material.

Profiling relied on immunoSEQ multiplex PCR, and the TCRdb table lists in-frame clones only, not all of them. The sample contains 85,000 to 110,000 clones, approximately 88% of which appear only once. V was pared by 5 bases and J by 3 bases, with 8 bases between. The CDR3 consists of 12 residues. Germline assignment: CDR1 SGHRS and CDR2 YFSETQ. The sequencing sample was made of peripheral blood. The rearrangement joins TRBV5-1 to TRBJ1-1; the D gene is possibly TRBD1 (5 bases). The clonotype originates from a woman between 55 and 75 years old with acute or convalescent COVID-19. This chain's CDR3 is CASRRGDTEAFF. The CDR3 bases are TGCGCCAGCAGGCGGGGCGACACTGAAGCTTTCTTT.